This T cell receptor beta chain is drawn from a study of naive and memory T cell subsets. The library had UMIs added by 3' ligation of an oligonucleotide to TCR cDNA. General study points: Potentially, T cell activation and differentiation skew this RNA-based measurement.

The CDR3 consists of 14 residues. V was cut by 6 bases and J by 2 bases, with 13 bases left in between. Ligated cDNA underwent four rounds of PCR with nested alpha and beta constant region primers and SP2. Each CDR3 protein is one row after TCRdb ran MiXCR on the 5' RACE reads. This table holds roughly 60,000 distinct CDR3 sequences, approximately 7.2% found once. About this clonotype itself: Its antigen remains unknown.

This receptor was obtained from a male donor in good health. The J gene is TRBJ1-2, the V gene TRBV12-3 or TRBV12-4, with no clear D. CDR3 loop: CASRKGASNYGYTF. CDR3 DNA sequence: TGTGCCAGCAGGAAGGGAGCATCGAACTATGGCTACACCTTC.